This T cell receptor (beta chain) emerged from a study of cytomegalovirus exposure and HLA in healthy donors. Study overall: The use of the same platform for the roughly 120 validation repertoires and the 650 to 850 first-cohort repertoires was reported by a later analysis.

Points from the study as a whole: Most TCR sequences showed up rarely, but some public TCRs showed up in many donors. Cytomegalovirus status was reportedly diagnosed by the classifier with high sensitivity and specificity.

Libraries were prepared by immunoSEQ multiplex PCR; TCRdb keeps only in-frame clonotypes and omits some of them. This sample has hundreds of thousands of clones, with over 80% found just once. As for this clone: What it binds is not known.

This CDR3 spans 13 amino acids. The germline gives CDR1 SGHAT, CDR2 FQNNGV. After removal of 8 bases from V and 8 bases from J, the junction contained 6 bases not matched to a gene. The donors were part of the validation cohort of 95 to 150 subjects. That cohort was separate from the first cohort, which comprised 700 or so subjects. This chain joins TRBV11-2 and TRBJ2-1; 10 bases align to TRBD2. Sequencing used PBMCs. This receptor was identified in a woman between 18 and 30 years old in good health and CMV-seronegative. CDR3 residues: CASHSGGADEQFF. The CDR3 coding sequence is TGTGCCAGCCACAGCGGGGGGGCGGATGAGCAGTTCTTC.